This T cell receptor delta chain was sequenced during a study of gamma-delta chains in newborns, infants, children. Study-level information: Polyclonal expansion of innate γδ T cells after birth follows microbial exposure.

TCRdb reapplied CATT to the reads. The data show 5,500 to 8,500 delta-chain clones, around 10% seen once. There are a few counts of this clone. The CDR3 loop spans 16 amino acids. With 3 bases clipped from V and 2 bases from J, the junction kept 2 bases outside the gene matches. Germline V gene lookup returns CDR1 GEAIGNYY and CDR2 EKD. The sequencing input was blood. The chain combines TRDV2 with TRDJ3, with 8 bases matching TRDD3. This sequence originates from a child who was a newborn, infant or young child, either healthy, febrile or measles-vaccinated (not recorded which). The CDR3 loop reads CACDVLGAWDTRQMFF. As DNA, the CDR3 is TGTGCCTGTGACGTACTGGGGGCCTGGGACACCCGACAGATGTTTTTC.